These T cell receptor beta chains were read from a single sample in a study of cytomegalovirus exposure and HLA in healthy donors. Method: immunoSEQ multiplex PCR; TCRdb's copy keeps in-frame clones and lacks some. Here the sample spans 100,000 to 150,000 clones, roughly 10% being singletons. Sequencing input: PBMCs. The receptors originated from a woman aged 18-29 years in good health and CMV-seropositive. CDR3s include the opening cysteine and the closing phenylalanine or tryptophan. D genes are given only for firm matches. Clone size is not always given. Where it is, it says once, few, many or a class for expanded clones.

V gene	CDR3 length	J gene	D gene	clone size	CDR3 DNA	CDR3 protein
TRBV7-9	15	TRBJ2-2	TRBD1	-	TGTGCCAGCAGCCCGGGACAGGGAAATGCCGGGGAGCTGTTTTTT	CASSPGQGNAGELFF
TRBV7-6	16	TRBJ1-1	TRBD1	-	TGTGCCAGCAGCTTAGCCGGACAGGAGGGTGGTACTGAAGCTTTCTTT	CASSLAGQEGGTEAFF
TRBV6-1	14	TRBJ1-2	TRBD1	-	TGTGCCAGCAGTGTCGGACAGGGAGGTGATGGCTACACCTTC	CASSVGQGGDGYTF
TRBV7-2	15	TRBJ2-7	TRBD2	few	TGTGCCAGCAGCTTAGATTCAGCGGGAGTCTACGAGCAGTACTTC	CASSLDSAGVYEQYF
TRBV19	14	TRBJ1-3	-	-	TGTGCCAGTAGTATACTCGGCGGGGAAAACACCATATATTTT	CASSILGGENTIYF
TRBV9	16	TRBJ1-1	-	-	TGTGCCAGCAGCGTAGTGGCAGGGGAGTTAAACACTGAAGCTTTCTTT	CASSVVAGELNTEAFF
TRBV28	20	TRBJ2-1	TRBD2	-	TGTGCCAGCAGTTTATCGTCCTGGCATTTAGCGGGAGGTAGTAACAATGAGCAGTTCTTC	CASSLSSWHLAGGSNNEQFF
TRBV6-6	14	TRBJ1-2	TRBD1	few	TGTGCCAGCAGACCCCCGACAGGGGGCTATGGCTACACCTTC	CASRPPTGGYGYTF
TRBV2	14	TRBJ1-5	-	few	TGTGCCAGCAGTTATGGACACCTCAATCAGCCCCAGCATTTT	CASSYGHLNQPQHF
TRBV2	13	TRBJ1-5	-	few	TGTGCCAGCAGTGGACAGCCCAATCAGCCCCAGCATTTT	CASSGQPNQPQHF
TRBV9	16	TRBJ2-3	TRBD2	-	TGTGCCAGCACTCCCACTAGCGGGAGGAACACAGATACGCAGTATTTT	CASTPTSGRNTDTQYF
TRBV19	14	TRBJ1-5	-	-	TGTGCCAGTAACCTACCCCAGGGCTATCAGCCCCAGCATTTT	CASNLPQGYQPQHF
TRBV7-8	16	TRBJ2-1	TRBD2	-	TGTGCCAGCAGCTCCCTGACTAGCTTCGGCGGAAATGAGCAGTTCTTC	CASSSLTSFGGNEQFF
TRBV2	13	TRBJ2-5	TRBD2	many	TGTGCCAGCAGGGGACTAGACGGAGAGACCCAGTACTTC	CASRGLDGETQYF
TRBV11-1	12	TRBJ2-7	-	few	TGTGCCAGCAGCTTACGCAGCTACGAGCAGTACTTC	CASSLRSYEQYF
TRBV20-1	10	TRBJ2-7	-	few	TGCAGTGCTGAAGAGGGCGAGCAGTACTTC	CSAEEGEQYF
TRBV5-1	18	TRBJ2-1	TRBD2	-	TGCGCCAGCAGCTTGGCTGCGGCGGGAGGTCTCTCCTACAATGAGCAGTTCTTC	CASSLAAAGGLSYNEQFF
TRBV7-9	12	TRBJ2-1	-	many	TGTGCCAGTTTCGGGGATCGGAATGAGCAGTTCTTC	CASFGDRNEQFF
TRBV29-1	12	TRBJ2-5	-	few	TGCAGCGTTCTGGCAGGCCAAGAGACCCAGTACTTC	CSVLAGQETQYF
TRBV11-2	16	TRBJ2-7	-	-	TGTGCCAGCAGCTTAGGAGGGTGGGCTACCACCTACGAGCAGTACTTC	CASSLGGWATTYEQYF
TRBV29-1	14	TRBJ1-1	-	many	TGCAGCGTGGGGGGGGGTGGAACGTCCACTGAAGCTTTCTTT	CSVGGGGTSTEAFF
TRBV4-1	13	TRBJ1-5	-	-	TGCGCCAGCAGCCAAGAATTAGATCAGCCCCAGCATTTT	CASSQELDQPQHF
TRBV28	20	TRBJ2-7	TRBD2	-	TGTGCCAGCACCACAGGGGCTAGCGGGAGGCACACGTCAAGCTCCTACGAGCAGTACTTC	CASTTGASGRHTSSSYEQYF
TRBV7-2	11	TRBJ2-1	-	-	TGTGCCAGCAGCTTCATCAATGAGCAGTTCTTC	CASSFINEQFF
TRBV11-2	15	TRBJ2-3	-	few	TGTGCCAGCAGCCCAAATCCCCCCCGCACAGATACGCAGTATTTT	CASSPNPPRTDTQYF
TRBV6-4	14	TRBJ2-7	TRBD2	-	TGTGCCAGTTCTGAAGGAGCGGGAGGTGGCGAGCAGTACTTC	CASSEGAGGGEQYF
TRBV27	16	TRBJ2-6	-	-	TGTGCCAGCAGTTTAGAGGCAGACTCTGGGGCCAACGTCCTGACTTTC	CASSLEADSGANVLTF
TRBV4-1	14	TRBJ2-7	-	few	TGCGCCAGCAGCCAAGGCCCAGGATCGTACGAGCAGTACTTC	CASSQGPGSYEQYF
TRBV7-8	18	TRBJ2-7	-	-	TGTGCCAGCAGCTTTTGGAGGGAGGCAGAGGGAAATACTTACGAGCAGTACTTC	CASSFWREAEGNTYEQYF
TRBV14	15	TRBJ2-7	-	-	TGTGCCAGCAGCCCAGGTGGGAGTTTCGCCTACGAGCAGTACTTC	CASSPGGSFAYEQYF
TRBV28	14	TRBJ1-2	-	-	TGTGCCAGCAGTCTTCGCGGGATAGCCTTTGGCTACACCTTC	CASSLRGIAFGYTF
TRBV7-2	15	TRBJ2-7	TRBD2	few	TGTGCCAGCAGTCGGTCGGGGGGGAGCTCCTACGAGCAGTACTTC	CASSRSGGSSYEQYF
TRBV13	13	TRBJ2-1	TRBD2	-	TGTGCCAGCTCCCTAGCGGGAGTCCATGAGCAGTTCTTC	CASSLAGVHEQFF
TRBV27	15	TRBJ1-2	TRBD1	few	TGTGCCAGCAGTTCGGACAGGGGCGCAGACTATGGCTACACCTTC	CASSSDRGADYGYTF
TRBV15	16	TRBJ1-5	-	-	TGTGCCACCAGGCCGGGTTCTCAAGGCGGCAATCAGCCCCAGCATTTT	CATRPGSQGGNQPQHF
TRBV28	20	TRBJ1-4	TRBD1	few	TGTGCCAGCAGTTTACCCGACAGAGGAGGGGGCATGACAACTAATGAAAAACTGTTTTTT	CASSLPDRGGGMTTNEKLFF
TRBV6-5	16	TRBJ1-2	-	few	TGTGCCAGCAGTTACTCTGAGGCCTTACCTAACTATGGCTACACCTTC	CASSYSEALPNYGYTF
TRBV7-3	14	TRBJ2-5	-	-	TGTGCCAGCAGCTTTAGCCCCTACGGGGAGACCCAGTACTTC	CASSFSPYGETQYF
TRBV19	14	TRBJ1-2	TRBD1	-	TGTGCCAGTAGTCGGGACAGAAATAACTATGGCTACACCTTC	CASSRDRNNYGYTF
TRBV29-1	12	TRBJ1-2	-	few	TGCAGCGTCGAACAGGGTGGCTATGGCTACACCTTC	CSVEQGGYGYTF
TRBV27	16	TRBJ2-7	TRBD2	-	TGTGCCAGCAAACCCCCGGGGGGGCAGGGAATCTACGAGCAGTACTTC	CASKPPGGQGIYEQYF
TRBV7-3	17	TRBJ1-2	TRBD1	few	TGTGCCAGCAGCCCACCGACAGGGGAATTGATCGACTATGGCTACACCTTC	CASSPPTGELIDYGYTF
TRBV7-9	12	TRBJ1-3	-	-	TGTGCCAGCAGCTTTAAGCGGGACACCATATATTTT	CASSFKRDTIYF
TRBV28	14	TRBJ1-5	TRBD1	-	TGTGCCACCAAACCCGGGACAGGCAATCAGCCCCAGCATTTT	CATKPGTGNQPQHF
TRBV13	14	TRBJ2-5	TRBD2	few	TGTGCCAGCAGCTCCCGGGGTAGCGGGGGGACCCAGTACTTC	CASSSRGSGGTQYF
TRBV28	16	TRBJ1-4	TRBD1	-	TGTGCCAGCAGTTCCGCCGGGACAGGGGCAGGAGAAAAACTGTTTTTT	CASSSAGTGAGEKLFF
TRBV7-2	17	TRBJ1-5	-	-	TGTGCCAGCAGCCCGCGGACAGCCCGGAACTTCACTCAGCCCCAGCATTTT	CASSPRTARNFTQPQHF
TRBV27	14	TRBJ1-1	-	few	TGTGCCAGCAGCTTAGTACAGCTGAACACTGAAGCTTTCTTT	CASSLVQLNTEAFF
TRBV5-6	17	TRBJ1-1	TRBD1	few	TGTGCCAGCAGCTTGGACAGGGGGATGGTATGGGACACTGAAGCTTTCTTT	CASSLDRGMVWDTEAFF
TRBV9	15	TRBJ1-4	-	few	TGTGCCAGCAGCGTAGGGGTGGCAGGGGATGAAAAACTGTTTTTT	CASSVGVAGDEKLFF
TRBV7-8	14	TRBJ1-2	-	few	TGTGCCAGCACTCTAGAGGGGAGGGGTTATGGCTACACCTTC	CASTLEGRGYGYTF